This T cell receptor beta chain was recorded in a study of blood T cell repertoires in COVID-19. Study details: Sites in the United States, Italy and Spain provided acute and convalescent COVID-19 samples.

Sequencing used immunoSEQ multiplex PCR; TCRdb keeps in-frame clones, though not all of them. The data contain hundreds of thousands of clones, around 88% of them singletons. The sequenced material came from peripheral blood. This clonotype originated in a woman aged 30 to 39 who had recovered from COVID-19.

CDR3 coding DNA: TGTGCCAGCAGTAAGGAGGGACAGGGGGCCACCGGGGAGCTGTTTTTT. Translation gives CASSKEGQGATGELFF. This chain connects TRBV2 to TRBJ2-2, with TRBD1 matching 12 bases. CDR1 SNHLY and CDR2 FYNNEI come from the germline V gene. V gave up 5 bases and J gave up 4 bases; unmatched junction bases: 5. The CDR3 has 16 amino acids.